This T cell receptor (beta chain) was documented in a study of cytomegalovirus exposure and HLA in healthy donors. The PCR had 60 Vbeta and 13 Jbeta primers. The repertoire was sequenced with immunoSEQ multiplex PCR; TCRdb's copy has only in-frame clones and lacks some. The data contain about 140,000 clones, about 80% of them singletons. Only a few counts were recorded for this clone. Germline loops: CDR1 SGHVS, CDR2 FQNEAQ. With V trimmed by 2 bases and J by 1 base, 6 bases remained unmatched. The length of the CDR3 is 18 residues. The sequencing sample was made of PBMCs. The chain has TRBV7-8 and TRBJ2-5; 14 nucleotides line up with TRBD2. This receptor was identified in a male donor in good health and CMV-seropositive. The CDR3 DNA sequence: TGTGCCAGCAGCTTATGGACTAGCGGGGGGCCCTCCCAAGAGACCCAGTACTTC. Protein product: CASSLWTSGGPSQETQYF. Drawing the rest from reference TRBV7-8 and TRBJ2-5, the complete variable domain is GAGVSQSPRYKVAKRGQDVALRCDPISGHVSLFWYQQALGQGPEFLTYFQNEAQLDKSGLPSDRFFAERPEGSVSTLKIQRTQQEDSAVYLCASSLWTSGGPSQETQYFGPGTRLLVL.